The clone carrying this T cell receptor (beta chain) was observed a handful of times. As yet, its antigen is unknown. The V segment lost 5 bases and the J segment 7 bases; nucleotides outside the gene matches: 14. Germline CDR1 and CDR2: LNHNV and YYDKDF (reference sequence). CDR3 length equals 16 residues. This sample is drawn from a study of T cell responses to AZD1222 COVID-19 vaccine. Points from the study as a whole: White British people made up most donors, females outnumbered males, and clonal diversity was possibly underestimated. Sampling captured repertoires only after the peak T cell response. An increase in Spike-specific TCR breadth and depth was observed after two AZD1222 doses.

The data were produced by immunoSEQ multiplex PCR, yet TCRdb's version contains in-frame clones alone and is incomplete. The table has 100,000 to 120,000 clones, around 90% seen once. The sequence came from an adult in good health. The chain carries TRBV15 and TRBJ2-1; 7 bases match TRBD1. This specimen was peripheral blood, taken on day 0 of AZD1222 vaccination. Here the CDR3 reads CATSGNDRVKRNEQFF. Written as DNA, the CDR3 is TGTGCCACCAGCGGCAATGACAGGGTAAAGAGAAATGAGCAGTTCTTC.